This T cell receptor (beta chain) originates from a study of cytomegalovirus exposure and HLA in healthy donors. Study results and limitations: TCR beta V- and J-gene trimming, according to a later analysis, was linked to a missense DCLRE1C variant. It was about 150 TCR beta chains that were listed as cytomegalovirus-associated.

Vbeta (60) and Jbeta (13) primers were used in the PCR. TCRdb's copy holds only in-frame clones and misses some; the assay was immunoSEQ multiplex PCR. The table includes around 120,000 clones, around 74% detected once. Trimming removed 6 bases at V and 8 bases at J, with 19 bases between. CDR1 is MDHEN and CDR2 is SYDVKM in the germline V gene. The CDR3 sequence is 14 residues long. On this clone: The antigen remains unidentified.

The sample was PBMCs. V is TRBV28 and J is TRBJ1-2; no clear D. This clonotype was obtained from a man in his sixties in good health and CMV-seropositive. The CDR3 spells CASRPTRDPGGYTF. CDR3 coding DNA: TGTGCCAGCAGGCCCACCCGGGATCCTGGGGGCTACACCTTC.